This T cell receptor beta chain stems from a study of blood T cell repertoires in COVID-19 (dated by TCRdb to 2020 to 2022). Looking at the study overall: Collaborator samples came from the United States, Italy and Spain and covered acute and convalescent phases of COVID-19. The prospective study material was composed of cDNA or gDNA derived from T cells, B-cell-depleted T cells, or PBMCs. The dataset comprised deeply sampled blood TCRbeta repertoires from subjects exposed to, actively infected with, or recovered from COVID-19. A freely available public database, intended as a resource for researchers studying the immune response to SARS-CoV-2, is where the repertoires were released. Samples came from the ongoing ImmuneRACE study (first 160 participants) plus 1,254 subjects from 6 global collaborators. A de-identified subject ID, COVID-19 status, age in years and sex were almost always included in the sample metadata. Where available, HLA class I and class II types were taken from metadata supplied by the sample provider and were not determined by assay-based typing. Study-wide findings and limitations: Clinical and demographic metadata were provided uncurated, with the amount varying by source and participant.

TCRbeta CDR3 regions were amplified from genomic DNA using the immunoSEQ Assay, a bias-controlled multiplex PCR. The authors' pipeline ran thus. The number of nucleated cells in each sample was estimated by amplification of reference gene primers within the assay. To quantify the absolute abundance of each unique TCRbeta CDR3 rearrangement, sequence reads were collapsed and filtered. For each sample, productive Simpson clonality was calculated as the square root of Simpson's diversity index over productive rearrangements. Sourced from immuneACCESS, this table was stored by TCRdb with only in-frame sequences that have V and J called. A share of the clones is absent; for the studies checked, an unresolved V gene accounts for under half, and the remainder has no known explanation. D and trimming were read from the DNA, whereas the V and J calls and clone size are those reported in that table. This sample comprises fewer than 200,000 clones, approximately 79% of them detected only once. Of the sample, less than 3% is held by the ten largest clones.

Cut back by 4 bases and 6 bases, the V and J ends lie 8 bases apart. From its cysteine to its phenylalanine, the CDR3 spans 13 amino acids. Only the CDR3 part of the read is kept: 39 bases, read in frame from the first base. The germline V gene yields SGHRS for CDR1 and YFSETQ for CDR2. Notes on this clone: Which antigen it targets is not known. No per-base quality is available; no much larger clone lies one base away.

Whole blood was collected in K2EDTA tubes by collaborating institutions according to the institutions' own protocols. For TCRbeta analysis, collaborator samples were shipped as frozen whole blood, as isolated PBMCs, or as DNA extracted from either sample type. Sequenced: peripheral blood. The TCR comes from an elderly woman with acute or convalescent COVID-19. The chain employs TRBV5-1 and TRBJ1-6; matching of 5 bases hints at TRBD1 as the D gene. The CDR3 here reads CASSLDSNSPLHF. In nucleotide form, the sequence is TGCGCCAGCAGCCTAGACAGTAATTCACCCCTCCACTTT.